The 32 T cell receptor beta chains given below trace back to one sample, sequenced in a study of blood T cells in healthy people across ages. A J-beta primer mix and a sample-barcoded 5' primer were used in a second PCR of about 7 to 12 cycles. MiXCR, run by TCRdb on the 5' RACE reads, gives a single entry per CDR3 protein. The table shows 380,000 or so distinct CDR3 sequences, with 52% occurring only once. What was sequenced was blood. Every receptor here comes from a man aged 55 to 70 in good health.

This clonotype was counted only a few times. This chain joins TRBV7-8 and TRBJ2-7, with 8 positions matching TRBD1. Germline CDR1 is SGHVS and CDR2 is FQNEAQ. V trimming: 5 bases; J trimming: 4 bases; junction bases outside the gene matches: 7. The CDR3 has 14 residues. CDR3 amino acids: CASSPDRGGYEQYF. The CDR3, as DNA: TGTGCCAGCAGCCCAGACAGGGGAGGTTACGAGCAGTACTTC. Based on the CDR3 plus reference TRBV7-8 and TRBJ2-7, the full variable domain is GAGVSQSPRYKVAKRGQDVALRCDPISGHVSLFWYQQALGQGPEFLTYFQNEAQLDKSGLPSDRFFAERPEGSVSTLKIQRTQQEDSAVYLCASSPDRGGYEQYFGPGTRLTVT.

This clonotype was seen a single time. The J gene is TRBJ1-1, the V gene TRBV6-6; TRBD1 aligns across 10 bases. V shed 7 bases, J shed 5 bases, and the junction held 7 bases outside the gene matches. CDR1 is MNHNY, CDR2 SVGAGI, per germline (reference sequence). This CDR3 contains 14 residues. DNA of the CDR3: TGTGCCAGCAACCCAGGGACAGGGGATACTGAAGCTTTCTTT. Translating it yields CASNPGTGDTEAFF.

This chain connects TRBV29-1 to TRBJ2-5; 7 bases fit TRBD1. The assigned J gene may be wrong: the sequence end matches TRBJ2-7 better. There are 16 residues in the CDR3. Germline loops: CDR1 SQVTM, CDR2 ANQGSEA. The CDR3 DNA is TGCAGCGTTGAAGAAAGGTGGGGTGACAGGGCGCACGAGCAGTACTTC. Translation gives CSVEERWGDRAHEQYF.

This clonotype was detected a few times. The V call is TRBV20-1, the J call TRBJ1-6, with 8 bases identical to TRBD1. The CDR3 extends over 13 amino acids. V dropped 6 bases and J dropped 9; count of bases not matched to a gene: 7. Germline CDR1 and CDR2: DFQATT and SNEGSKA (reference sequence). CDR3 sequence reads: CSAQTGVGSPLHF. The CDR3 DNA follows: TGCAGTGCCCAGACAGGGGTTGGTTCACCCCTCCACTTT.

The genes are TRBV2 and TRBJ1-5; 8 nucleotides match TRBD1. Unmatched junction bases numbered 5, after V lost 10 bases and J lost 3 bases. The CDR3 has 13 amino acids. Germline V lookup: CDR1 SNHLY, CDR2 FYNNEI. The DNA of the CDR3 is TGTGCCACATCAGGGGGCCACAATCAGCCCCAGCATTTT. Translation: CATSGGHNQPQHF.

The chain has TRBV28 and TRBJ1-2; 9 nucleotides align to TRBD1. Trimming at V came to 4 bases and at J to 4 bases, leaving 7 bases not matched to a gene. The CDR3 runs to 15 residues. CDR1 is MDHEN, CDR2 SYDVKM, per germline. The CDR3 DNA follows: TGTGCCAGCAGTTCGGGACAGGGCTTTGGCTATGGCTACACCTTC. Its translation: CASSSGQGFGYGYTF.

This clonotype came up a few times. CDR3 residues: CASSPQTQIAYNEQFF. The CDR3 DNA reads TGTGCCAGCAGCCCCCAAACCCAAATAGCCTACAATGAGCAGTTCTTC. The V call is TRBV3-1, the J call TRBJ2-1; no reliable D call. The ends were cut back, 4 bases at V and 2 bases at J, with 15 bases in the middle. The CDR3 totals 16 residues. Germline V lookup: CDR1 LGHDT, CDR2 YNNKEL (reference sequence).

The V call is TRBV10-2, the J call TRBJ2-4; D ambiguous. The end of the DNA aligns better with TRBJ2-5, so the J call may be wrong. The CDR3 covers 17 residues. Germline assignment: CDR1 WSHSY and CDR2 SAAADI. Here the CDR3 DNA reads TGCGCCAGCAGTGCCCCTCAAGGAGTCTGGAACCAAGAGACCCAGTACTTC. It codes for CASSAPQGVWNQETQYF.

V usage is TRBV3-1 and J usage is TRBJ1-2; possible D gene TRBD1, 5 bases. V gave up 4 bases and J gave up 2 bases, with 14 bases separating them. The CDR3 has 15 amino acids. Germline loops: CDR1 LGHDT, CDR2 YNNKEL (reference sequence). In DNA, the CDR3 is TGTGCCAGCAGCCCCAAAGGTTGGGGCAACTATGGCTACACCTTC. As protein: CASSPKGWGNYGYTF.

The genes are TRBV2 and TRBJ2-7; D might be TRBD1 (8 bases). The CDR3 extends over 14 amino acids. Germline CDR1 is SNHLY and CDR2 is FYNNEI. V was trimmed by 9 bases and J by 5 bases, leaving 20 bases between them. CDR3 protein: CASGRGRGHDEQYF. In DNA, the CDR3 is TGTGCCAGTGGGAGGGGCAGGGGGCACGACGAGCAGTACTTC.

J is TRBJ2-6 and V is TRBV11-1, with D possibly matching TRBD1 (5 bases). The CDR3 runs to 15 residues. Germline lookup yields CDR1 SGHAT and CDR2 FQDESV (reference sequence). Trimming took 5 bases from V and 4 from J, leaving 12 bases between them. The CDR3 nucleotides are TGTGCCAGCAGCCAGGGAACTACAGGGGCCAACGTCCTGACTTTC. Translating gives CASSQGTTGANVLTF.

At least ten counts were recorded for this clonotype. The chain employs TRBV3-1 and TRBJ2-5, with 12 bases aligning to TRBD2. Germline V lookup: CDR1 LGHDT, CDR2 YNNKEL (reference sequence). The J segment lost 11 bases and the V segment lost 4 bases, leaving 11 bases of the junction unmatched. This CDR3 spans 15 amino acids. The CDR3 coding sequence is TGTGCCAGCAGCCGTCTAGCGGGGGGGCTCAATGAGCAGTACTTC. Amino acids: CASSRLAGGLNEQYF.

The chain links TRBV6-2 or TRBV6-3 to TRBJ2-1; 9 positions match TRBD1. Losses at the gene ends were 6 bases for V and 8 bases for J; bases not matched to a gene: 11. The CDR3 runs 15 residues. Germline CDR1 MNHEY, CDR2 SVGEGT. CDR3 amino acids: CASSSAGTGSHEQFF. In DNA, the CDR3 is TGTGCCAGCAGCTCGGCCGGGACAGGGAGCCATGAGCAGTTCTTC.

V usage is TRBV5-1 and J usage is TRBJ2-3; tentatively, D is TRBD1 or TRBD2 (5 bases each). Per germline, CDR1 SGHRS and CDR2 YFSETQ. CDR3 length: 14 residues. The V end was cut by 2 bases, the J end by 1 base, with 8 bases between. Here the CDR3 reads CASSFRDRTDTQYF. In DNA form, the CDR3 reads TGCGCCAGCAGCTTCCGGGACCGCACAGATACGCAGTATTTT.

On this clonotype itself: Possible read error: a much larger clone is one base away. This chain connects TRBV3-1 to TRBJ2-7; D is possibly TRBD2 (6 bases). Per the germline V gene, CDR1 is LGHDT and CDR2 is YNNKEL (reference sequence). The ends were cut back, 6 bases at V and 0 bases at J, with 15 bases in the middle. The CDR3 consists of 15 residues. CDR3 residues: CASSRSGGNSYEQYF. As DNA, the CDR3 is TGTGCCAGCAGTCGTAGCGGAGGGAACTCCTACGAGCAGTACTTC.

This clonotype has just a few counts. This chain links TRBV29-1 with TRBJ1-2; D is unresolved. Germline CDR1 SQVTM, CDR2 ANQGSEA. V gave up 0 bases and J gave up 6 bases, with 11 bases separating them. The CDR3 runs 13 residues. CDR3 amino acids: CSVEDLGRDGYTF. CDR3 DNA sequence: TGCAGCGTTGAAGATTTAGGGAGGGATGGCTACACCTTC.

V gene TRBV4-3 combines with J gene TRBJ1-2, with D hard to call. Germline CDR1 is LGHNA and CDR2 is YSLEER. With 1 base removed from V and 0 bases from J, the gap between germline ends came to 12 bases. The CDR3 runs 16 residues. The CDR3: CASSQALTATNYGYTF. The CDR3 nucleotides are TGCGCCAGCAGCCAAGCGCTTACGGCAACTAACTATGGCTACACCTTC.

As to this clonotype: A much larger clone sits a single nucleotide away, making a read error possible. The J gene is TRBJ1-2, the V gene TRBV6-6; 9 positions match TRBD1. The V gene's germline CDR1 is MNHNY and CDR2 SVGAGI (reference sequence). The CDR3 runs to 14 residues. In DNA, the CDR3 is TGTGTCAGCAGTGGGGGGACAGGGAGCGGGGGCTACACCTTC. This translates into CVSSGGTGSGGYTF.

The rearrangement links TRBV27 to TRBJ1-1, with TRBD1 as a possible D gene (5 bases). Trimming removed 2 bases from V and 4 bases from J, with 11 bases in between. The CDR3 runs to 14 residues. Germline CDR1 reads MNHEY; CDR2 reads SMNVEV (reference sequence). CDR3 sequence: CASSLRGTFTEAFF. The CDR3 DNA reads TGTGCCAGCAGTTTACGAGGGACGTTCACTGAAGCTTTCTTT.

J is TRBJ2-7 and V is TRBV29-1; D is perhaps TRBD1 (6 bases). Germline V CDR1 and CDR2: SQVTM, ANQGSEA. V lost 8 bases to trimming and J lost 3 bases, with 14 bases between them. The CDR3 has 12 residues. CDR3 region: CSFAQGGYEQYF. The CDR3, as DNA: TGCAGCTTCGCACAGGGCGGCTACGAGCAGTACTTC.

The chain couples TRBV5-1 to TRBJ2-7; D might be TRBD2 (6 bases). The V gene's germline CDR1 is SGHRS and CDR2 YFSETQ. V was cut by 2 bases and J by 3 bases, with 12 bases left in between. CDR3 length equals 14 residues. The CDR3 DNA is TGCGCCAGCAGCTTTATTAGCGGTAACTACGAGCAGTACTTC. It encodes CASSFISGNYEQYF.

The chain uses TRBV6-2 or TRBV6-3 and TRBJ2-7, with D possibly called TRBD1 or TRBD2 (6 bases each). The end of the DNA aligns better with TRBJ2-5, so the J call may be wrong. The CDR3 has 14 amino acids. Germline CDR1 and CDR2: MNHEY and SVGEGT. The CDR3, as DNA: TGTGCCAGCAGTTACACCGGGGGCGCGGAGACCCAGTACTTC. It encodes CASSYTGGAETQYF.

On this clonotype: This may be a read error, as it is one base from a much larger clone. This rearrangement joins TRBV12-3 or TRBV12-4 to TRBJ2-1; D is ambiguous. CDR3 length equals 15 residues. This chain's CDR3 is CASNLGLSSYNEQFF. The CDR3 DNA follows: TGTGCCAGCAATTTAGGCCTAAGCTCCTACAATGAGCAGTTCTTC.

The gene calls are TRBV11-2 and TRBJ2-7; 8 bases map to TRBD2. CDR1 and CDR2 from the germline V gene are SGHAT and FQNNGV. The CDR3 has 14 amino acids. V lost 6 bases, J lost 3 bases, and 7 bases stayed unmatched. CDR3 sequence (DNA): TGTGCCAGCAGTCGAGCGGGGGTTAACTACGAGCAGTACTTC. Its translation is CASSRAGVNYEQYF.

The genes are TRBV28 and TRBJ2-1; 7 nucleotides align to TRBD2. Germline CDR1 MDHEN, CDR2 SYDVKM. The junction had 10 bases not matched to a gene; V was cut back by 6 bases and J by 5 bases. CDR3 length: 15 residues. CDR3: CASSYRRAGNNEQFF. CDR3 in DNA: TGTGCCAGCAGCTATCGACGAGCGGGAAACAATGAGCAGTTCTTC.

Only one count was recorded for this clonotype. The chain links TRBV9 to TRBJ2-3; TRBD1 or TRBD2 may be the D gene (6 bases each). With 4 bases removed from V and 4 bases from J, the gap between germline ends came to 19 bases. CDR3 size: 16 residues. Germline loops: CDR1 SGDLS, CDR2 YYNGEE. The CDR3 nucleotides read TGTGCCAGCAGCCCTCAGACCGGGGGCGCGTCAGATACGCAGTATTTT. It codes for CASSPQTGGASDTQYF.

The chain employs TRBV7-2 and TRBJ2-1, with 14 bases matching TRBD2. Germline-derived CDR1 and CDR2 are SGHTA and FQGNSA. The CDR3 is 15 residues long. Trimming at V came to 5 bases and at J to 13 bases, leaving 10 bases not matched to a gene. CDR3 in DNA: TGTGCCAGCAGCCCCGGGGGACTAGCGGGAGAGACCCAGTTCTTC. Its protein product is CASSPGGLAGETQFF.

Of note for this clonotype: The DNA is left out, because the CDR3 cannot be placed on it with certainty; the CDR3 is given as TCRdb lists it. V gene TRBV27 combines with J gene TRBJ1-2; the table's D call of TRBD1 was not tested on the DNA. Germline loops: CDR1 MNHEY, CDR2 SMNVEV (reference sequence). The CDR3 region is 16 residues in length, termini included. CDR3 in amino acids: CASSSSGQLTDYGYTF.

The chain couples TRBV3-1 to TRBJ1-2; TRBD1 aligns across 7 bases. This CDR3 contains 14 residues. Per the germline V gene, CDR1 is LGHDT and CDR2 is YNNKEL (reference sequence). V lost 4 bases and J lost 4; bases outside the gene matches: 6. CDR3 amino acids: CASSPLTGSYGYTF. In DNA, the CDR3 is TGTGCCAGCAGCCCCCTGACAGGGAGCTATGGCTACACCTTC.

This clonotype was observed a few times. Just one base apart from a much larger clone, this may be a read error. V is TRBV25-1 and J is TRBJ2-1; D not certain. The CDR3 runs 16 residues. The germline gives CDR1 MGHDK, CDR2 SYGVNS. V was trimmed by 1 base and J by 0 bases, leaving 10 bases between them. CDR3: CASSELLRSSYNEQFF. Written as DNA, the CDR3 is TGTGCCAGCAGTGAATTATTGCGGAGCTCCTACAATGAGCAGTTCTTC.

A note on this clonotype: Since a much larger clone is just one base distant, this may be a read error. V is TRBV27 and J is TRBJ2-1, with a tentative D call TRBD2 (6 bases). CDR1 is MNHEY, CDR2 SMNVEV, per germline (reference sequence). The CDR3 runs to 12 residues. V shed 3 bases and J shed 13 bases, with 13 bases lying between them. CDR3 nucleotides: TGTGCCAGCAGTTTCCCGGGGGAGACCCAGTTCTTC. It codes for CASSFPGETQFF.

This sequence joins TRBV11-2 and TRBJ2-1; no reliable D call. Germline loops: CDR1 SGHAT, CDR2 FQNNGV. Trimming pared 1 base from V and 8 bases from J, leaving 18 bases between. This CDR3 region has 16 residues. CDR3 nucleotide sequence: TGTGCCAGCAGCTTAGCTGGCTTTGTGTACGCCGATGAGCAGTTCTTC. Its translation: CASSLAGFVYADEQFF.